The sample holds many counts of the clone carrying this T cell receptor beta chain. Its matching antigen is unknown. One entry per CDR3 protein, called by TCRdb with MiXCR from the multiplex PCR reads. The sample shows 15,000 to 20,000 distinct CDR3 sequences, 43% of them seen only once. The data derive from a study of breast tumors, draining lymph nodes, adjacent tissues. Study outcomes and limitations: Tumor and nontumor repertoires were significantly more similar in luminal-like than in basal-like breast cancer. Findings are consistent with lymph node origin and intratumoral expansion of most tumor T cells. Tumor TCR diversity was below lymph nodes but above nontumor tissue.

This clonotype was sampled from a female donor with breast cancer. Some clones in this sample may be carry-over from other donors' samples. The sequencing input was breast tumor tissue.

The CDR3 DNA is TGTGCCAGTAGTATACTAGCGGGCCGAGCGTCCGGGGAGCTGTTTTTT. Translated, it gives CASSILAGRASGELFF. The chain carries TRBV19 and TRBJ2-2; 8 nucleotides line up with TRBD2. Losses at the gene ends were 2 bases for V and 6 bases for J; bases not matched to a gene: 8. The CDR3 covers 16 residues. CDR1 LNHDA and CDR2 SQIVND come from the germline V gene (reference sequence).